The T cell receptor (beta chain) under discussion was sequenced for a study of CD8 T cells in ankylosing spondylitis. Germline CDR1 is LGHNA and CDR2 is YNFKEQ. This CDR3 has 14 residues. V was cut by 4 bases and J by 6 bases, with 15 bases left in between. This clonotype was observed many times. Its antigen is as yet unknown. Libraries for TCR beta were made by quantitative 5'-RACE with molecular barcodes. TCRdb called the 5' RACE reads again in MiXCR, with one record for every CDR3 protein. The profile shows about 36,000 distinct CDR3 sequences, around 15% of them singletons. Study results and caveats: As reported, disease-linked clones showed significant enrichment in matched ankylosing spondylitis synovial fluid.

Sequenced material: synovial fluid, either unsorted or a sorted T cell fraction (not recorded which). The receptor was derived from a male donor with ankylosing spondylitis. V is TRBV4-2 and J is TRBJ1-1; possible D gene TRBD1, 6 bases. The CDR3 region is CASSPIGGNPEAFF. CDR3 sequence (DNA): TGTGCCAGCAGCCCCATAGGGGGGAATCCTGAAGCTTTCTTT.